This T cell receptor beta chain emerged from a study of blood T cell repertoires in COVID-19. Deletions cut 2 bases from V and 0 bases from J, with 8 bases between. The CDR3 has 15 residues. Germline CDR1 SGHTA, CDR2 FQGTGA. Generated by immunoSEQ multiplex PCR, the TCRdb table keeps only in-frame clones and is missing some. The table lists roughly 180,000 clones, over 75% of them singletons. The gene calls are TRBV7-3 and TRBJ1-5; D perhaps matches TRBD1 (6 bases). Sequenced input: peripheral blood. This clonotype was obtained from an older man with COVID-19, enrolled during active disease. CDR3 region: CASSLYRDSNQPQHF. CDR3 bases: TGTGCCAGCAGCTTATACAGGGATAGCAATCAGCCCCAGCATTTT.